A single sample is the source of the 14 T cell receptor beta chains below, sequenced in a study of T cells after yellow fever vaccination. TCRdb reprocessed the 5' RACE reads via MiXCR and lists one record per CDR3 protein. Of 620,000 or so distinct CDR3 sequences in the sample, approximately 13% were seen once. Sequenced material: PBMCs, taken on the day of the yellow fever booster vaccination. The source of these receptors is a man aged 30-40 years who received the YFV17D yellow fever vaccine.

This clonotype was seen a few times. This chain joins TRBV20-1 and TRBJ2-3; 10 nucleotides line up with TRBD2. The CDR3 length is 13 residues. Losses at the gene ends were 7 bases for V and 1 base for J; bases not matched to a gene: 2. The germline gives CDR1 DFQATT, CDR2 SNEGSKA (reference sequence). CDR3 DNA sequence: TGCAGTGTAGCGGGAGGTGGCACAGATACGCAGTATTTT. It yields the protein CSVAGGGTDTQYF.

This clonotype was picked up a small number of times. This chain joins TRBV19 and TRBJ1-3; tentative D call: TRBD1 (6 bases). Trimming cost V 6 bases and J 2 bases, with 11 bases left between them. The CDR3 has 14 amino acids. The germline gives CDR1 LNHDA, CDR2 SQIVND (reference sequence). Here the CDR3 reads CASRKTGTGNTIYF. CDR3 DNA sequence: TGTGCCAGTAGGAAAACAGGGACTGGAAACACCATATATTTT.

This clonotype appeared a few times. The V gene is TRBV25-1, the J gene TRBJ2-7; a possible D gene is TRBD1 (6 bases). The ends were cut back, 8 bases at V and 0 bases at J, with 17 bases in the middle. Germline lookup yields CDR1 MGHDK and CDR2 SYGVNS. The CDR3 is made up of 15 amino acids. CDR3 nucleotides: TGTGCCAGCGAGTCCGTCAGGGGATCCTCCTACGAGCAGTACTTC. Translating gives CASESVRGSSYEQYF.

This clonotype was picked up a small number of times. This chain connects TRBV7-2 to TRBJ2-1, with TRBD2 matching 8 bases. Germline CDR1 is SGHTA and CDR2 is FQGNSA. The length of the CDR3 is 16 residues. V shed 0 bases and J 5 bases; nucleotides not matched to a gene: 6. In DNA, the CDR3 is TGTGCCAGCAGCTTAGCGCGTGGACTAGCCAACAATGAGCAGTTCTTC. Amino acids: CASSLARGLANNEQFF.

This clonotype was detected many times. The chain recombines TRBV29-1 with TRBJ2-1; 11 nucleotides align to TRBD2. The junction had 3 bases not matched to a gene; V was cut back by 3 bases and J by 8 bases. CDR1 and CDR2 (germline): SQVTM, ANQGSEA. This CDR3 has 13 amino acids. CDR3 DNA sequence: TGCAGCGTTGATACTAGCGGGGGTGATGAGCAGTTCTTC. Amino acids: CSVDTSGGDEQFF.

For the CDR3, the DNA is TGTGCCAGCTCACCATCCCACCTCCCGGACAATGAGCAGTTCTTC. Its translation: CASSPSHLPDNEQFF. The chain employs TRBV18 and TRBJ2-1, with D uncertain. This CDR3 region has 15 residues. Looked up from germline, CDR1 is KGHSH and CDR2 is LQKENI. Between the trimmed V and J ends, which lost 2 bases and 5 bases, there was a span of 13 bases.

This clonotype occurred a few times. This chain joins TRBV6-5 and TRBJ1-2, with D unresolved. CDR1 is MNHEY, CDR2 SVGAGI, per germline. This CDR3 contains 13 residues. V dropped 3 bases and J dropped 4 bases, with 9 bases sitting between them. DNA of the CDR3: TGTGCCAGCAGTTATTCGCCTACCTATGGCTACACCTTC. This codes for CASSYSPTYGYTF.

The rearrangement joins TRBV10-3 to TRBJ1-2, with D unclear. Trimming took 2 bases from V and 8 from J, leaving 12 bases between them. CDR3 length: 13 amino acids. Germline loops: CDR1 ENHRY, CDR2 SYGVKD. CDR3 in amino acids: CAISEETVMGYTF. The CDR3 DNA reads TGTGCCATCAGTGAGGAAACTGTTATGGGCTACACCTTC.

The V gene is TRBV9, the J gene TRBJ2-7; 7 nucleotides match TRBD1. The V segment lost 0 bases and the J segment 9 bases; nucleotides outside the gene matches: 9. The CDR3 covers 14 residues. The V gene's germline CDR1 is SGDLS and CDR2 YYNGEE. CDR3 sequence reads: CASSVEADRARQYF. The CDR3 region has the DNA TGTGCCAGCAGCGTAGAGGCTGACAGGGCACGGCAGTACTTC. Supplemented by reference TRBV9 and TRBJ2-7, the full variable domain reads DSGVTQTPKHLITATGQRVTLRCSPRSGDLSVYWYQQSLDQGLQFLIQYYNGEERAKGNILERFSAQQFPDLHSELNLSSLELGDSALYFCASSVEADRARQYFGPGTRLTVT.

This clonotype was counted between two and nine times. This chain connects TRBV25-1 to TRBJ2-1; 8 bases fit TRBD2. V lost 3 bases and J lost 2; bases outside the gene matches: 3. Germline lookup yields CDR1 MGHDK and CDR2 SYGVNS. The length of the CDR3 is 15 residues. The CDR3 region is CASSDAGGAYNEQFF. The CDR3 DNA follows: TGTGCCAGCAGTGATGCGGGAGGTGCCTACAATGAGCAGTTCTTC.

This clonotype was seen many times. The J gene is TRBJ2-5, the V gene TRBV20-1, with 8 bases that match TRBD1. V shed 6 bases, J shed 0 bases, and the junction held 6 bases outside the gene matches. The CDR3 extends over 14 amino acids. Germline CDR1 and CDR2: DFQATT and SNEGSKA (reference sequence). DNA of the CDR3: TGCAGTGCGCAGCAGGGGGCCCACCAAGAGACCCAGTACTTC. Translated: CSAQQGAHQETQYF.

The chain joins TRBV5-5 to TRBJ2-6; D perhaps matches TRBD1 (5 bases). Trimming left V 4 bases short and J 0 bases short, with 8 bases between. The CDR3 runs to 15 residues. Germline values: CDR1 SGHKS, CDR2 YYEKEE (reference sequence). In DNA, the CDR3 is TGTGCCAGCAGCGTCCAGGGCTCTGGGGCCAACGTCCTGACTTTC. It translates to CASSVQGSGANVLTF.

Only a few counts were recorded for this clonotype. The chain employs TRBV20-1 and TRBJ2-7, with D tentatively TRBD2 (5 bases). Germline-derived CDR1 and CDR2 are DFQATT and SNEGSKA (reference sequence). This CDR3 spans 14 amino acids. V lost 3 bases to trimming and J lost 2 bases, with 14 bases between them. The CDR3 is CSASGERGAYEQYF. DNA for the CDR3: TGCAGTGCTAGCGGGGAGAGAGGAGCCTACGAGCAGTACTTC.

The CDR3 is CASTAAGGREQYF. CDR3 bases: TGTGCCAGCACGGCGGCGGGAGGACGCGAGCAGTACTTC. This chain joins TRBV7-2 and TRBJ2-7; 8 bases agree with TRBD2. CDR1 is SGHTA and CDR2 is FQGNSA in the germline V gene. CDR3 length equals 13 residues. The J segment lost 6 bases and the V segment lost 7 bases, leaving 8 bases of the junction unmatched.